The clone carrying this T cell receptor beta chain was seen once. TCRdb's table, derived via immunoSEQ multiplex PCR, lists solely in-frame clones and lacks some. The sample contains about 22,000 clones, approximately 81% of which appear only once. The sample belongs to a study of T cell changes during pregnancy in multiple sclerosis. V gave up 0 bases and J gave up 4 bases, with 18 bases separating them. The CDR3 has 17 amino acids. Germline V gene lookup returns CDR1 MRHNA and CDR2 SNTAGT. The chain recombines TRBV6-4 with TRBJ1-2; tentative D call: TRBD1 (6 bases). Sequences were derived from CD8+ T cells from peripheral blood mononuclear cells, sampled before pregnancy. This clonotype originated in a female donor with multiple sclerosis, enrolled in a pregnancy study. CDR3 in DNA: TGTGCCAGCAGTGACTCGCCAGCAGGGGCATCTCTCTATGGCTACACCTTC. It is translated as CASSDSPAGASLYGYTF.